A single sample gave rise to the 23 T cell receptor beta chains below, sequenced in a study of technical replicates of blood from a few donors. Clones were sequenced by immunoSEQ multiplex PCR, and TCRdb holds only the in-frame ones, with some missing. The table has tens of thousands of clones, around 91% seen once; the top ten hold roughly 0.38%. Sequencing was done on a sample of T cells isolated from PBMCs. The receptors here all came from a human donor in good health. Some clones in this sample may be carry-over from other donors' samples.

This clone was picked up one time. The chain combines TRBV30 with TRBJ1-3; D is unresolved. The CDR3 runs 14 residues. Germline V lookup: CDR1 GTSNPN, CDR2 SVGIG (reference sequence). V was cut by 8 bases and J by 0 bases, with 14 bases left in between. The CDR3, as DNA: TGTGCCACTTTACAGCCCGACTCTGGAAACACCATATATTTT. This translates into CATLQPDSGNTIYF. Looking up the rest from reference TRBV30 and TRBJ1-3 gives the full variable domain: SQTIHQWPATLVQPVGSPLSLECTVEGTSNPNLYWYRQAAGRGLQLLFYSVGIGQISSEVPQNLSASRPQDRQFILSSKKLLLSDSGFYLCATLQPDSGNTIYFGEGSWLTVV.

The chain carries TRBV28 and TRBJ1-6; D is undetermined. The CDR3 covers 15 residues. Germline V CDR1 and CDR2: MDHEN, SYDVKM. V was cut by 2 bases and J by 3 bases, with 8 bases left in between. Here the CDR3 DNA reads TGTGCCAGCAGTTTAACGGGATTCTATAATTCACCCCTCCACTTT. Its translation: CASSLTGFYNSPLHF.

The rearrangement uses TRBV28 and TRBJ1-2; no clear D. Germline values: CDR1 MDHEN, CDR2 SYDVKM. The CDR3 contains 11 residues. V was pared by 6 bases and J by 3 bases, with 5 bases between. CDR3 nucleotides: TGTGCCAGCAGCAACTACTATGGCTACACCTTC. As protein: CASSNYYGYTF.

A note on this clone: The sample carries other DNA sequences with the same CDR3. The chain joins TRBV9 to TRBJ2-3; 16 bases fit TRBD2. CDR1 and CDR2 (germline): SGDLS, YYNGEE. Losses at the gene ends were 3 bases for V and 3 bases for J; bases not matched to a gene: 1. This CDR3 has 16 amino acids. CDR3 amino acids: CASSGGLAGGTDTQYF. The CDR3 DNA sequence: TGTGCCAGCAGCGGGGGACTAGCGGGAGGGACAGATACGCAGTATTTT.

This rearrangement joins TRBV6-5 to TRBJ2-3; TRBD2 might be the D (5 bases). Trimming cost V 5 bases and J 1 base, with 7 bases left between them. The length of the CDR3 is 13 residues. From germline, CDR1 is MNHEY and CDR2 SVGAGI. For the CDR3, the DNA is TGTGCCAGCAGTCTCGGGGGCACAGATACGCAGTATTTT. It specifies CASSLGGTDTQYF.

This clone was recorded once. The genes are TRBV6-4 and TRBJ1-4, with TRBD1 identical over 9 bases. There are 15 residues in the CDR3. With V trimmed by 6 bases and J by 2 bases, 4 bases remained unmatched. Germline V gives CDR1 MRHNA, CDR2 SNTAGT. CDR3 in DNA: TGTGCCAGCAGAAGACAGGGGGGGACTAATGAAAAACTGTTTTTT. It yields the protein CASRRQGGTNEKLFF.

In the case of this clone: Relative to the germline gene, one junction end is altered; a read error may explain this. The DNA of the CDR3 is TGTGCCTGGGGTGTAGGGGTGAATCAGCCCCAGCATTTT. Its translation: CAWGVGVNQPQHF. The J gene is TRBJ1-5, the V gene TRBV30; D is possibly TRBD1 (5 bases). The CDR3 extends over 13 amino acids. In germline, CDR1 is GTSNPN, CDR2 SVGIG (reference sequence).

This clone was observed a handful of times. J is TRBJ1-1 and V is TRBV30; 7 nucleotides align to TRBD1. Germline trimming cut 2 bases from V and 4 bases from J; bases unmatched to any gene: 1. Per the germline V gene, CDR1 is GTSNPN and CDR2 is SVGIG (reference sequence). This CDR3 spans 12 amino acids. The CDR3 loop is CAWSTGATEAFF. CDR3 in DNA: TGTGCCTGGAGTACAGGGGCCACTGAAGCTTTCTTT.

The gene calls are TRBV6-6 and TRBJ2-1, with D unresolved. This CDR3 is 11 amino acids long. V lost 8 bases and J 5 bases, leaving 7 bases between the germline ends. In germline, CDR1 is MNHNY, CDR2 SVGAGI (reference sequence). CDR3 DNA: TGTGCCAGCGCCCTAAACAATGAGCAGTTCTTC. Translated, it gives CASALNNEQFF.

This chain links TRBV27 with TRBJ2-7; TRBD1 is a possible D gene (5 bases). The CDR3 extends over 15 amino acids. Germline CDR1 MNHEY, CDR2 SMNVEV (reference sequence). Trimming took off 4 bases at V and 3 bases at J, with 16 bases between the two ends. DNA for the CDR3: TGTGCCAGCAGTTACCTCATGGACATGGGCTACGAGCAGTACTTC. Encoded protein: CASSYLMDMGYEQYF.

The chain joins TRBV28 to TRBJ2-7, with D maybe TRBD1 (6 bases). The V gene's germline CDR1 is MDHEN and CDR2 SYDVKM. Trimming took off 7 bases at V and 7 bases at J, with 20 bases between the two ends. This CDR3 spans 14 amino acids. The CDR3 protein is CASNLDTGLGEQYF. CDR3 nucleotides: TGTGCCAGCAACTTGGACACAGGGTTGGGGGAGCAGTACTTC.

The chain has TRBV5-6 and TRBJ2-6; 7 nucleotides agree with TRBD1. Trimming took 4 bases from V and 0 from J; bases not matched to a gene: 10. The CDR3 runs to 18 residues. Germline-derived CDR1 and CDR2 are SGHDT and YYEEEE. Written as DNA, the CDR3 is TGTGCCAGCAGCGGATCAGGGGGATGGGACTCTGGGGCCAACGTCCTGACTTTC. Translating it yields CASSGSGGWDSGANVLTF.

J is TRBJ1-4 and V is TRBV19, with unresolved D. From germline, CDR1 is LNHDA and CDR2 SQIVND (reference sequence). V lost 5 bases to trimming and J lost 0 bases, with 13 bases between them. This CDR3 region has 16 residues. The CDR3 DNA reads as TGTGCCAGTAGTTTATTACGGGGTGCAACTAATGAAAAACTGTTTTTT. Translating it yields CASSLLRGATNEKLFF.

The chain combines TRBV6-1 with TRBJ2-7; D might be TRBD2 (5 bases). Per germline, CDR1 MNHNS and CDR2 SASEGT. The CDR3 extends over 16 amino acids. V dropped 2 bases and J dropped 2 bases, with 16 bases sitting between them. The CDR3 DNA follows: TGTGCCAGCAGTGAATTGAATCCGGAGAGGGCCTACGAGCAGTACTTC. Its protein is CASSELNPERAYEQYF.

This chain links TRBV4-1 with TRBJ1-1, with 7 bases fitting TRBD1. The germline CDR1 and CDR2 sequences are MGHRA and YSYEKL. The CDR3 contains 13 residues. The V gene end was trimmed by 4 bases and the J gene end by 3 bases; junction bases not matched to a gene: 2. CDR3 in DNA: TGCGCCAGCAGCCGGACAGGCGACACTGAAGCTTTCTTT. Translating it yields CASSRTGDTEAFF.

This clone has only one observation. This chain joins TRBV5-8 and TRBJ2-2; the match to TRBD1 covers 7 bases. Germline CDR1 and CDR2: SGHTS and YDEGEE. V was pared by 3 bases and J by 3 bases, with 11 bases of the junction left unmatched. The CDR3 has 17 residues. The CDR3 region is CASSSPTGSGHTGELFF. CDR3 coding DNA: TGTGCCAGCAGCTCGCCGACAGGGAGTGGACACACCGGGGAGCTGTTTTTT.

CDR3 in DNA: TGTGCCTGGAGCCCCGGGGGGGGTAAGGGCTACACCTTC. This encodes CAWSPGGGKGYTF. The rearrangement joins TRBV30 to TRBJ1-2; tentative D call: TRBD1 (5 bases). The germline CDR1 and CDR2 sequences are GTSNPN and SVGIG (reference sequence). The V gene lost 3 bases and the J gene lost 8 bases, with 16 bases spanning the gap. This CDR3 spans 13 amino acids.

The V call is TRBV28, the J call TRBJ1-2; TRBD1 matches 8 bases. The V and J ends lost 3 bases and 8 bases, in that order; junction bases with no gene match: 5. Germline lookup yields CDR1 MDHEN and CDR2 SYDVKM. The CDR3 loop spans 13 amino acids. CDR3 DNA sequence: TGTGCCAGCAGTTTGACAGGGGCGGGGGGCTACACCTTC. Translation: CASSLTGAGGYTF.

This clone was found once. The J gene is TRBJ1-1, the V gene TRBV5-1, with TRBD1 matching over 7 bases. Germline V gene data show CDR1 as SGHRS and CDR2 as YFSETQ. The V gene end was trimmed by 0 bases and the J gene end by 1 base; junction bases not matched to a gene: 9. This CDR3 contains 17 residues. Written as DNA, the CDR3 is TGCGCCAGCAGCTTGGACCCCATCAGGGGGACGAACACTGAAGCTTTCTTT. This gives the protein CASSLDPIRGTNTEAFF.

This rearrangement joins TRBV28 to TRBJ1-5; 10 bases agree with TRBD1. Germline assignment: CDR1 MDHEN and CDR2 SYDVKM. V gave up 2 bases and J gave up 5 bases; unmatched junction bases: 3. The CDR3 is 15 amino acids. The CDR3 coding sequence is TGTGCCAGCAGTTTAGGGACAGGGGTGTATCAGCCCCAGCATTTT. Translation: CASSLGTGVYQPQHF.

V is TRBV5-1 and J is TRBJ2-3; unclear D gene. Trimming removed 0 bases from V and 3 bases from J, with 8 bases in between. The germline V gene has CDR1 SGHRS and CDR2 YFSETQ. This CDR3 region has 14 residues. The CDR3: CASSLGSPTDTQYF. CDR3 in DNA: TGCGCCAGCAGCTTGGGTAGTCCTACAGATACGCAGTATTTT.

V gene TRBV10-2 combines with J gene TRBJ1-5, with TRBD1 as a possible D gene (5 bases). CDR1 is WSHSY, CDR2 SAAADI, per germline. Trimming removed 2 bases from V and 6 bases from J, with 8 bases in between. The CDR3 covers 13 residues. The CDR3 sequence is CASSEAGVQPQHF. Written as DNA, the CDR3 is TGCGCCAGCAGTGAGGCGGGGGTTCAGCCCCAGCATTTT.

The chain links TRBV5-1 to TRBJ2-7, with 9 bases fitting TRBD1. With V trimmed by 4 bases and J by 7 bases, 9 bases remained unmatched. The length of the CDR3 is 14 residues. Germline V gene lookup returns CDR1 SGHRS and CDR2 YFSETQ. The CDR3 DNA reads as TGCGCCAGCAGCGCCGCCGGGACAGGGAGGGAGCAGTACTTC. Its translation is CASSAAGTGREQYF.